Only one count was recorded for the clone carrying this T cell receptor beta chain. Germline V lookup: CDR1 LNHNV, CDR2 YYDKDF (reference sequence). This CDR3 has 11 amino acids. V was cut by 4 bases and J by 9 bases, with 7 bases left in between. The source of the sample is a study of technical replicates of blood from a few donors. The method was immunoSEQ multiplex PCR; TCRdb's version includes in-frame clones alone and lacks a portion of them. The sample includes about 66,000 clones, almost 95% of them seen just once. The sequencing input was T cells isolated from PBMCs. This chain links TRBV15 with TRBJ2-1; D call uncertain. The receptor was isolated from a human donor in good health. CDR3 nucleotide sequence: TGTGCCACCAGCAATTCAGGTGAGCAGTTCTTC. Its translation: CATSNSGEQFF.